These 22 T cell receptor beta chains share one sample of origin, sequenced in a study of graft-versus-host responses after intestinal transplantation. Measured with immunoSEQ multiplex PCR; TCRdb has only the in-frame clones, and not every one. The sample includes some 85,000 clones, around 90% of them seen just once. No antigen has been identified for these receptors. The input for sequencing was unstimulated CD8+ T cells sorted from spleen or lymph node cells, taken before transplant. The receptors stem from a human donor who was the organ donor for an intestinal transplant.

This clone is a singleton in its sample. DNA of the CDR3: TGTGCCAGCAGCTTGGGCGGGGGGACCTACAATGAGCAGTTCTTC. This gives the protein CASSLGGGTYNEQFF. The chain couples TRBV7-3 to TRBJ2-1; 8 bases map to TRBD2. V gave up 3 bases and J gave up 2 bases; unmatched junction bases: 3. The CDR3 covers 15 residues. Germline CDR1 and CDR2: SGHTA and FQGTGA.

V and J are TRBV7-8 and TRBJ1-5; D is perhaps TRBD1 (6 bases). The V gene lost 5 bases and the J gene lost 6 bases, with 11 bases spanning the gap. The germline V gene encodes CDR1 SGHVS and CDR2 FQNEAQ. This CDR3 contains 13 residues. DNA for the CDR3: TGTGCCAGCAGCGGAACAGGGAGTCAGCCCCAGCATTTT. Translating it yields CASSGTGSQPQHF.

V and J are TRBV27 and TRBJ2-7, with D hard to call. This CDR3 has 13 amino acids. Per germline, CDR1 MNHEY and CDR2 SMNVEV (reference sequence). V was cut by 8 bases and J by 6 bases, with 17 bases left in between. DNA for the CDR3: TGTGCCAGCTCCTCTCACAACCTTTCCGAGCAGTACTTC. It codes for CASSSHNLSEQYF.

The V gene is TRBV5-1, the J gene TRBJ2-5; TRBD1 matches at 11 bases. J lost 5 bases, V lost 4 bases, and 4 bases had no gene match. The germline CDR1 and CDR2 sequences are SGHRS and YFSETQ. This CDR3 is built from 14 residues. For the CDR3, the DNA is TGCGCCAGCAGCCCATGGACAGGGGGCGAGACCCAGTACTTC. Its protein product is CASSPWTGGETQYF.

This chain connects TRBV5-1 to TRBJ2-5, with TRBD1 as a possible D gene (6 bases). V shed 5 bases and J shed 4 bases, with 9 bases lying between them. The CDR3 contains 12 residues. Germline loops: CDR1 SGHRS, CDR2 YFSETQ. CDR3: CASSGGVETQYF. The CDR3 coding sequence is TGCGCCAGCAGTGGGGGCGTAGAGACCCAGTACTTC.

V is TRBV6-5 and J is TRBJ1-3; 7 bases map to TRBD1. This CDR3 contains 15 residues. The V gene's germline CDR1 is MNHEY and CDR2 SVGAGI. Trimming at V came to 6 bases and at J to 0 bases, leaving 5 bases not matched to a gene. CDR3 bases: TGTGCCAGCAGGGGGGACAGCAACTCTGGAAACACCATATATTTT. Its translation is CASRGDSNSGNTIYF.

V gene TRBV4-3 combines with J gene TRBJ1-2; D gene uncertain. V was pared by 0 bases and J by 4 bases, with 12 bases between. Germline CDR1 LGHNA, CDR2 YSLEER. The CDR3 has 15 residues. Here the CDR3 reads CASSQDEVTGYGYTF. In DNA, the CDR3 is TGCGCCAGCAGCCAAGATGAGGTAACCGGCTATGGCTACACCTTC.

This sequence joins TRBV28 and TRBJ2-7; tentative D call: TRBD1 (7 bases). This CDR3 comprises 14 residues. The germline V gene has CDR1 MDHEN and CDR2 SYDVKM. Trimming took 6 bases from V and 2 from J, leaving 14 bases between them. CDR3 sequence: CASRTAGGPYEQYF. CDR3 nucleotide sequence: TGTGCCAGCAGGACGGCAGGGGGGCCCTACGAGCAGTACTTC.

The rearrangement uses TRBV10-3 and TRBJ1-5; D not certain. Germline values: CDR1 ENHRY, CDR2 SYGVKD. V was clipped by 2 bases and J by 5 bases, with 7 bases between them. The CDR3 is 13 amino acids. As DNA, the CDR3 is TGTGCCATCAGTGAGGGGCTTTATCAGCCCCAGCATTTT. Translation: CAISEGLYQPQHF.

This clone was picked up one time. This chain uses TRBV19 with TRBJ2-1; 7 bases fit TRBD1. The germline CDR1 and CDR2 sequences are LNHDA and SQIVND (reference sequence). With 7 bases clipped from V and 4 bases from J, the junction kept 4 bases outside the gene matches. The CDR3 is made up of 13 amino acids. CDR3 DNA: TGTGCCAGTACCGGGACAGAATACAATGAGCAGTTCTTC. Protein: CASTGTEYNEQFF.

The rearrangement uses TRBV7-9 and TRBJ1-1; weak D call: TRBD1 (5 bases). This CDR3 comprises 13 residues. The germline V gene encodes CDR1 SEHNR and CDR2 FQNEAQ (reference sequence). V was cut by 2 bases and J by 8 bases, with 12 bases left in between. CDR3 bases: TGTGCCAGCAGCTTAATCGACAGCCTCGAAGCTTTCTTT. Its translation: CASSLIDSLEAFF.

The CDR3 nucleotides read TGTGCCAGCAGCGTAGGGGACAGGATGAACACTGAAGCTTTCTTT. It specifies CASSVGDRMNTEAFF. The V gene is TRBV9, the J gene TRBJ1-1; 8 bases line up with TRBD1. With V trimmed by 0 bases and J by 0 bases, 1 base remained unmatched. Per the germline V gene, CDR1 is SGDLS and CDR2 is YYNGEE. The CDR3 loop spans 15 amino acids.

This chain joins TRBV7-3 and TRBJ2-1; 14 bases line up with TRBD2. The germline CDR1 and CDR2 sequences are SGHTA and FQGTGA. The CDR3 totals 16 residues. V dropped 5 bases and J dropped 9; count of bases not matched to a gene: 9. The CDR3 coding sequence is TGTGCCAGCAGCCCCGGACTAGCGGGGGGTTCTGGTGAGCAGTTCTTC. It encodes CASSPGLAGGSGEQFF.

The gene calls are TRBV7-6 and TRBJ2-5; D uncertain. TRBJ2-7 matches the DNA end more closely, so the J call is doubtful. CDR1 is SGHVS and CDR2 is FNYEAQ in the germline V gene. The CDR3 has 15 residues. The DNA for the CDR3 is TGTGCCAGCAGCGCCCAACATCCAGCGTCCTACGAGCAGTACTTC. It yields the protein CASSAQHPASYEQYF.

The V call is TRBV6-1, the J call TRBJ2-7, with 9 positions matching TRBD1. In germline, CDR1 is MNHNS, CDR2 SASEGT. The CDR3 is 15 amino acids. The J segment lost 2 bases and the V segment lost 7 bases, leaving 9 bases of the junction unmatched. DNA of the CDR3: TGTGCCAGCACTCCGACAGGGGGGCGGACCTACGAGCAGTACTTC. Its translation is CASTPTGGRTYEQYF.

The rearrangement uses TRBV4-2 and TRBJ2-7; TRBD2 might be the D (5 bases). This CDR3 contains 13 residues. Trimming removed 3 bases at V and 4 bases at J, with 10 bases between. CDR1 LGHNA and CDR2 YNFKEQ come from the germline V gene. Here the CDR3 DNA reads TGTGCCAGCAGCCACTCCGGGGAATACGAGCAGTACTTC. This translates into CASSHSGEYEQYF.

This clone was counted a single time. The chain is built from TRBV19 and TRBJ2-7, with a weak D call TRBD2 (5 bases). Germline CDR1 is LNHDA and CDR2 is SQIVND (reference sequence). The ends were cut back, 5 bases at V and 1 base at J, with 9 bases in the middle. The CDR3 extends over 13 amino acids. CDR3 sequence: CASSHGISYEQYF. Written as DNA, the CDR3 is TGTGCCAGTAGTCACGGGATTTCCTACGAGCAGTACTTC.

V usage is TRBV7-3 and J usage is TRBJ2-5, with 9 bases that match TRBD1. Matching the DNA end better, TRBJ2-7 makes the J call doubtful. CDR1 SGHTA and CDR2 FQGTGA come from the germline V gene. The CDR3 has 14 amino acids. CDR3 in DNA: TGTGCCAGCAGCCCCGGGACAGGGAATTACGAGCAGTACTTC. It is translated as CASSPGTGNYEQYF.

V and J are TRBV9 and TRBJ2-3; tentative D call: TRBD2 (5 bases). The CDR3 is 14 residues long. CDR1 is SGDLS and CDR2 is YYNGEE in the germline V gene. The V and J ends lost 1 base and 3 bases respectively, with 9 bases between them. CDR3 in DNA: TGTGCCAGCAGCGTAACGGGGTTGACAGATACGCAGTATTTT. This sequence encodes CASSVTGLTDTQYF.

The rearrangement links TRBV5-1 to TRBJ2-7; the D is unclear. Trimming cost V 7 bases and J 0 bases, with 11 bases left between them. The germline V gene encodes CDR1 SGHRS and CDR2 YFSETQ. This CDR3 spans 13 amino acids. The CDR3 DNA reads TGCGCCAGCGACGCAGGTAGCTCCTACGAGCAGTACTTC. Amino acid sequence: CASDAGSSYEQYF.

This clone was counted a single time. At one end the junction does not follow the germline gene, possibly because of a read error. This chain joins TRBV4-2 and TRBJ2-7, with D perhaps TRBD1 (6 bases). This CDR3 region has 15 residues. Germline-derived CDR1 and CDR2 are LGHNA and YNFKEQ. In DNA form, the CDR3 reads TGTGCCGGCAGCCGAGAGACAGGCCAGTCCTACGAGCAGTACTTC. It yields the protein CAGSRETGQSYEQYF.

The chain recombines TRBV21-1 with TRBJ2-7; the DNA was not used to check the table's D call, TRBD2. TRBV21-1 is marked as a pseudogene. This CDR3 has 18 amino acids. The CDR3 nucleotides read TGTGCCAATACACAGGATCGGGGGGACCGCCTGGGCTCCTACGAGCAGTACTTC. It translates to CANTQDRGDRLGSYEQYF.